These T cell receptor beta chains were read from a single sample in a study of B cell selection in AIRE deficiency. Profiled with immunoSEQ multiplex PCR; TCRdb holds only in-frame clones, not every one. Counted here are tens of thousands of clones, around nine tenths occurring once; the ten biggest clones make up 1.4%. Sequencing was carried out using CD4+CD25+ Tregs sorted from PBMCs. Receptors originate from a human donor in good health. Both conserved end residues are part of each CDR3. The D gene is left open where the match is weak. Clone sizes are given selectively: once, few, many, or a class where the clone is expanded.

-	TRBD1	TRBJ1-2	TRBV2	CASTLGQGPYYGYTF	TGTGCCAGCACCCTAGGACAGGGACCCTACTATGGCTACACCTTC
-	-	TRBJ2-7	TRBV2	CASSDRAGHSYEQYF	TGTGCCAGCAGTGACCGGGCGGGTCACTCCTACGAGCAGTACTTC
-	TRBD2	TRBJ2-1	TRBV5-1	CASSFGGGVYNEQFF	TGCGCCAGCAGCTTCGGCGGGGGAGTTTACAATGAGCAGTTCTTC
-	-	TRBJ1-4	TRBV18	CASSPGSEKLFF	TGTGCCAGCTCACCAGGAAGTGAAAAACTGTTTTTT
-	-	TRBJ1-2	TRBV11-1	CASSSRAGPYGYTF	TGTGCCAGCAGCTCTAGGGCAGGGCCCTATGGCTACACCTTC
once	-	TRBJ2-7	TRBV5-1	CASSLGSWDGAYEQYF	TGCGCCAGCAGCTTGGGTTCCTGGGACGGGGCCTACGAGCAGTACTTC
-	TRBD2	TRBJ2-3	TRBV2	CASSPEREQGDTQYF	TGTGCCAGCTCACCCGAGCGGGAGCAGGGAGATACGCAGTATTTT
-	-	TRBJ1-1	TRBV18	CASSPSKNTEAFF	TGTGCCAGCTCACCAAGTAAGAACACTGAAGCTTTCTTT
-	TRBD2	TRBJ2-5	TRBV7-9	CASSYHTSGRVTQYF	TGTGCCAGCAGTTATCATACTAGCGGGAGGGTGACCCAGTACTTC
-	TRBD2	TRBJ2-7	TRBV5-1	CASSLALAGNSYEQYF	TGCGCCAGCAGCTTGGCCCTAGCGGGAAACTCCTACGAGCAGTACTTC
once	-	TRBJ2-3	TRBV12-5	CASGGQIERDTQYF	TGTGCTAGTGGTGGCCAAATTGAGAGGGATACGCAGTATTTT
-	TRBD2	TRBJ2-4	TRBV4-1	CASSQDWPQRGVDIQYF	TGCGCCAGCAGCCAAGATTGGCCTCAGCGGGGGGTAGACATTCAGTACTTC
-	TRBD1	TRBJ2-5	TRBV27	CASSLYGDRGETQYF	TGTGCCAGCAGTTTATATGGGGACAGGGGAGAGACCCAGTACTTC
-	-	TRBJ1-3	TRBV10-1	CASGKSDSSGNTIYF	TGCGCCAGCGGCAAATCGGACAGCTCTGGAAACACCATATATTTT
-	TRBD1	TRBJ1-2	TRBV4-2	CASSQDPTDRGQGYTF	TGTGCCAGCAGCCAAGACCCTACCGACAGGGGGCAGGGCTACACCTTC
-	TRBD1	TRBJ2-1	TRBV6-5	CATLRRDRGPNEQFF	TGTGCCACCCTCCGACGGGACAGGGGGCCGAATGAGCAGTTCTTC
-	-	TRBJ1-1	TRBV15	CATSGQLNTEAFF	TGTGCCACCAGTGGACAGTTGAACACTGAAGCTTTCTTT
-	TRBD1	TRBJ1-1	TRBV10-3	CAISETGGTEAFF	TGTGCCATCAGTGAAACAGGGGGCACTGAAGCTTTCTTT
-	-	TRBJ2-3	TRBV11-3	CASSLDSTDTQYF	TGTGCCAGCAGCTTGGACAGCACAGATACGCAGTATTTT
-	-	TRBJ1-2	TRBV2	CASSEESRGYGYTF	TGTGCCAGCAGTGAAGAAAGCCGAGGGTATGGCTACACCTTC
-	TRBD2	TRBJ2-7	TRBV4-2	CASSLGLAGGTEYEQYF	TGTGCCAGCAGCCTCGGACTAGCGGGGGGGACGGAATACGAGCAGTACTTC
-	TRBD2	TRBJ2-2	TRBV19	CASSALGLAGLLNTGELFF	TGTGCCAGTAGTGCCTTGGGACTAGCGGGGCTACTGAACACCGGGGAGCTGTTTTTT
-	TRBD2	TRBJ2-5	TRBV5-4	CASSSVVGGETQYF	TGTGCCAGCAGCTCGGTAGTGGGAGGGGAGACCCAGTACTTC
-	-	TRBJ1-1	TRBV7-9	CASSLARSGSNTEAFF	TGTGCCAGCAGCTTAGCCAGGTCGGGCAGCAACACTGAAGCTTTCTTT
-	-	TRBJ2-3	TRBV7-2	CASSRTSRADTQYF	TGTGCCAGCAGCCGCACTAGTCGCGCAGATACGCAGTATTTT
-	TRBD2	TRBJ2-3	TRBV4-1	CASSLALAGAADTQYF	TGCGCCAGCAGCCTTGCCCTAGCGGGAGCAGCAGATACGCAGTATTTT
-	TRBD1	TRBJ1-2	TRBV7-9	CASSYGTGGHYGYTF	TGTGCCAGCAGCTATGGGACAGGGGGTCACTATGGCTACACCTTC
-	TRBD1	TRBJ2-1	TRBV27	CASTRGQGAFNEQFF	TGTGCCAGCACCCGGGGACAGGGGGCTTTTAATGAGCAGTTCTTC
-	TRBD2	TRBJ2-7	TRBV11-2	CASSPNGLAYEQYF	TGTGCCAGCAGCCCGAACGGACTAGCCTACGAGCAGTACTTC
-	TRBD1	TRBJ1-1	TRBV18	CASSRDRGGNTEAFF	TGTGCCAGCTCAAGAGACAGGGGTGGGAACACTGAAGCTTTCTTT
-	TRBD1	TRBJ1-6	TRBV18	CASSPGQPNSPLHF	TGTGCCAGCTCACCGGGACAGCCAAATTCACCCCTCCACTTT
-	-	TRBJ1-2	TRBV14	CASSQVRRGSKSYGYTF	TGTGCCAGCAGCCAGGTCCGAAGAGGGAGCAAGAGCTATGGCTACACCTTC
-	-	TRBJ1-1	TRBV13	CASSPDYTEAFF	TGTGCCAGCAGCCCAGACTACACTGAAGCTTTCTTT
-	TRBD1	TRBJ2-7	TRBV6-9	CASSLDRGQQYF	TGTGCCAGCAGCCTAGACAGGGGCCAGCAGTACTTC
-	-	TRBJ1-2	TRBV4-1	CASSQAVTGLTGYTF	TGCGCCAGCAGCCAAGCCGTGACAGGACTAACTGGCTACACCTTC
-	-	TRBJ2-7	TRBV19	CASSISGLGGYEQYF	TGTGCCAGTAGTATTTCCGGGCTGGGAGGCTACGAGCAGTACTTC
-	-	TRBJ1-5	TRBV30	CAWSVRDNQPQHF	TGTGCCTGGAGTGTACGCGACAATCAGCCCCAGCATTTT
-	TRBD1	TRBJ1-5	TRBV25-1	CASRGTGELQPQHF	TGTGCCAGCAGGGGGACAGGGGAACTACAGCCCCAGCATTTT
-	-	TRBJ1-2	TRBV6-6	CASSSQGSGYGYTF	TGTGCCAGCAGTTCTCAAGGGTCGGGCTATGGCTACACCTTC
-	TRBD1	TRBJ2-7	TRBV6-1	CASTTTGASVEQYF	TGTGCCAGCACTACGACAGGGGCCAGTGTTGAGCAGTACTTC